One and the same sample provided the 32 T cell receptor beta chains below, sequenced in a study of shared clonotypes between healthy human individuals. Produced via immunoSEQ multiplex PCR; TCRdb's table is partial and in-frame only. The sample records about 1.5 million clones, nearly 99% being singletons. The sequenced sample consisted of naive CD4+ T cells sorted from blood. The sample's subset: CD45RA+ positively selected. Source of these receptors: a man in his thirties or forties in good health.

This clone was seen a handful of times. The chain couples TRBV6-1 to TRBJ2-3, with TRBD2 as a possible D gene (6 bases). CDR1 is MNHNS and CDR2 is SASEGT in the germline V gene. V lost 2 bases, J lost 9 bases, and 12 bases lay in between. CDR3 size: 13 residues. CDR3 nucleotide sequence: TGTGCCAGCAGTGAACAGGAGGGCAGGACGCAGTATTTT. Translated: CASSEQEGRTQYF.

The V gene is TRBV5-6, the J gene TRBJ1-1; 8 nucleotides line up with TRBD1. This CDR3 comprises 17 residues. Germline loops: CDR1 SGHDT, CDR2 YYEEEE. The trim removed 4 bases at V and 4 bases at J, leaving 15 bases unmatched. CDR3 sequence: CASSRPGGQGRSTEAFF. The CDR3 DNA reads as TGTGCCAGCAGCCGCCCGGGCGGACAGGGAAGGAGCACTGAAGCTTTCTTT.

V is TRBV2 and J is TRBJ2-1; D gene ambiguous. This CDR3 has 19 residues. Germline V gene lookup returns CDR1 SNHLY and CDR2 FYNNEI. Trimming left V 5 bases short and J 0 bases short, with 23 bases between. This chain's CDR3 is CASSKWVPDGSSSYNEQFF. Written as DNA, the CDR3 is TGTGCCAGCAGTAAATGGGTCCCGGACGGATCCAGCTCCTACAATGAGCAGTTCTTC.

The gene calls are TRBV19 and TRBJ1-5, with D tentatively TRBD1 (6 bases). The CDR3 loop spans 15 amino acids. Germline CDR1 is LNHDA and CDR2 is SQIVND (reference sequence). Trimming cost V 5 bases and J 3 bases, with 14 bases left between them. In nucleotides, the CDR3 is TGTGCCAGTAGTCCGCCGACGGGGGCCAATCAGCCCCAGCATTTT. The encoded protein is CASSPPTGANQPQHF.

This chain links TRBV5-5 with TRBJ2-3; unclear D gene. The CDR3 extends over 15 amino acids. V was trimmed by 4 bases and J by 6 bases, leaving 18 bases between them. The V gene's germline CDR1 is SGHKS and CDR2 YYEKEE (reference sequence). CDR3 nucleotide sequence: TGTGCCAGCAGCCCTGACACAACGGCAGGCGATACGCAGTATTTT. Translated: CASSPDTTAGDTQYF.

CDR3 bases: TGCGCCAGCAGCTTCGCAGGGACCCGCGAGCAGTTCTTC. This sequence encodes CASSFAGTREQFF. The chain couples TRBV5-1 to TRBJ2-1; D may match TRBD1 or TRBD2 (5 bases each). Looked up from germline, CDR1 is SGHRS and CDR2 is YFSETQ. There are 13 residues in the CDR3. The V and J ends lost 2 bases and 10 bases respectively, with 13 bases between them.

The chain recombines TRBV6-5 with TRBJ1-2; D may be TRBD1 (6 bases). V dropped 6 bases and J dropped 0 bases, with 11 bases sitting between them. CDR1 and CDR2 from the germline V gene are MNHEY and SVGAGI. The CDR3 consists of 14 residues. CDR3 nucleotides: TGTGCCAGCAGCCGGGGGGCCCCTAACTATGGCTACACCTTC. As protein: CASSRGAPNYGYTF.

V is TRBV5-1 and J is TRBJ1-2; unclear D gene. The CDR3 has 12 residues. Per germline, CDR1 SGHRS and CDR2 YFSETQ. Trimming took 4 bases from V and 6 from J, leaving 10 bases between them. The CDR3 DNA follows: TGCGCCAGCAGCGTGGGCTTGGATGGCTACACCTTC. This encodes CASSVGLDGYTF.

About this clone itself: Other DNA sequences within the sample encode an identical CDR3. The genes are TRBV18 and TRBJ1-3; D not certain. Per germline, CDR1 KGHSH and CDR2 LQKENI. This CDR3 comprises 14 residues. V dropped 2 bases and J dropped 0 bases, with 5 bases sitting between them. In nucleotides, the CDR3 is TGTGCCAGCTCACCAGGAGGCTCTGGAAACACCATATATTTT. It yields the protein CASSPGGSGNTIYF.

This clone has just a few counts. Other DNA sequences of this sample code for an identical CDR3. The V and J genes are TRBV6-5 and TRBJ2-2, with TRBD2 matching over 12 bases. The junction had 4 bases not matched to a gene; V was cut back by 2 bases and J by 6 bases. Germline CDR1 MNHEY, CDR2 SVGAGI. The CDR3 is made up of 16 amino acids. DNA of the CDR3: TGTGCCAGCAGTTACCTGACTAGCGGGAGACCCGGGGAGCTGTTTTTT. This gives the protein CASSYLTSGRPGELFF.

The rearrangement joins TRBV7-9 to TRBJ1-1, with D perhaps matching TRBD1 (6 bases). The germline gives CDR1 SEHNR, CDR2 FQNEAQ (reference sequence). V lost 6 bases, J lost 1 base, and 9 bases lay in between. The CDR3 runs 13 residues. The CDR3 loop is CASRTTGNTEAFF. The DNA of the CDR3 is TGTGCCAGCAGGACGACAGGGAACACTGAAGCTTTCTTT.

V gene TRBV4-1 combines with J gene TRBJ2-7; perhaps TRBD2 as D (5 bases). This CDR3 contains 16 residues. With 1 base removed from V and 0 bases from J, the gap between germline ends came to 13 bases. Germline V CDR1 and CDR2: MGHRA, YSYEKL. CDR3: CASSQGTGGPSYEQYF. DNA for the CDR3: TGCGCCAGCAGCCAAGGCACTGGCGGGCCCTCCTACGAGCAGTACTTC.

In its sample, this clone was seen once. This sequence joins TRBV11-2 and TRBJ2-7; 10 nucleotides line up with TRBD1. J lost 3 bases, V lost 8 bases, and 7 bases had no gene match. The CDR3 spans 14 residues. Germline CDR1 is SGHAT and CDR2 is FQNNGV. The CDR3 bases are TGTGCCAGCGCCGGGACAGGGGTTCTCTACGAGCAGTACTTC. Translated, it gives CASAGTGVLYEQYF.

The V gene is TRBV27, the J gene TRBJ2-1, with 9 nucleotides matching TRBD1. There are 17 residues in the CDR3. The germline gives CDR1 MNHEY, CDR2 SMNVEV (reference sequence). V lost 5 bases, J lost 4 bases, and 12 bases stayed unmatched. DNA of the CDR3: TGTGCCAGCAGTGAGTACCGGGGACAGGGATCGTACAATGAGCAGTTCTTC. It encodes CASSEYRGQGSYNEQFF.

The CDR3 here is CASSYRLAGGSYEQYF. The CDR3 nucleotides read TGTGCCAGCAGTTACCGACTAGCGGGAGGGTCCTACGAGCAGTACTTC. J is TRBJ2-7 and V is TRBV6-5; TRBD2 aligns across 14 bases. V was pared by 2 bases and J by 1 base, with 1 base of the junction left unmatched. Germline CDR1 MNHEY, CDR2 SVGAGI. This CDR3 has 16 amino acids.

This chain links TRBV5-4 with TRBJ2-3; D is possibly TRBD2 (5 bases). The CDR3 covers 15 residues. The ends were cut back, 3 bases at V and 1 base at J, with 12 bases in the middle. The germline V gene has CDR1 SGHNT and CDR2 YYREEE (reference sequence). Here the CDR3 reads CASSSPGSGTDTQYF. CDR3 coding DNA: TGTGCCAGCAGCTCCCCGGGTAGCGGCACAGATACGCAGTATTTT.

The chain carries TRBV28 and TRBJ2-1; 12 positions agree with TRBD2. CDR3 length: 13 amino acids. V lost 3 bases and J lost 15; bases outside the gene matches: 6. Germline CDR1 reads MDHEN; CDR2 reads SYDVKM. The CDR3 protein is CASSFWTSGKAFF. In nucleotides, the CDR3 is TGTGCCAGCAGTTTTTGGACTAGCGGGAAAGCGTTCTTC.

V is TRBV11-3 and J is TRBJ2-1, with a weak D call TRBD2 (6 bases). With 4 bases removed from V and 0 bases from J, the gap between germline ends came to 10 bases. This CDR3 region has 15 residues. Germline V gene lookup returns CDR1 SGHNT and CDR2 YENEEA. The CDR3 reads CASSSSDNSYNEQFF. CDR3 bases: TGTGCCAGCAGCTCTAGCGATAACTCCTACAATGAGCAGTTCTTC.

The chain uses TRBV9 and TRBJ2-3; possibly TRBD2 for D (5 bases). The CDR3 sequence is 13 residues long. V was cut by 4 bases and J by 7 bases, with 13 bases left in between. From germline, CDR1 is SGDLS and CDR2 YYNGEE. In DNA form, the CDR3 reads TGTGCCAGCAGCCCAAGAGGGCCGAATACGCAGTATTTT. Translation: CASSPRGPNTQYF.

The V and J genes are TRBV4-1 and TRBJ1-2, with 7 nucleotides matching TRBD1. CDR3 length equals 14 residues. Germline V gives CDR1 MGHRA, CDR2 YSYEKL. Germline trimming cut 0 bases from V and 11 bases from J; bases unmatched to any gene: 9. The CDR3 nucleotides read TGCGCCAGCAGCCAAGAGGGACAGCTGCCCTTGTACACCTTC. Encoded protein: CASSQEGQLPLYTF.

This chain joins TRBV6-4 and TRBJ2-7, with 14 positions matching TRBD2. The CDR3 has 16 amino acids. With V trimmed by 6 bases and J by 7 bases, 11 bases remained unmatched. Germline CDR1 MRHNA, CDR2 SNTAGT. The CDR3 protein is CASRKPGLAGEDEQYF. CDR3 DNA sequence: TGTGCCAGCAGGAAACCGGGACTAGCGGGAGAGGATGAGCAGTACTTC.

This chain links TRBV5-1 with TRBJ1-3; D is perhaps TRBD1 (6 bases). V lost 0 bases to trimming and J lost 3 bases, with 10 bases between them. The CDR3 runs to 15 residues. Germline CDR1 is SGHRS and CDR2 is YFSETQ. The CDR3 nucleotides are TGCGCCAGCAGCTTGGGGGCAGGGGTTGGAAACACCATATATTTT. Amino acid sequence: CASSLGAGVGNTIYF.

The chain uses TRBV15 and TRBJ2-2, with 12 bases that match TRBD2. The CDR3 spans 20 residues. CDR1 and CDR2 (germline): LNHNV, YYDKDF (reference sequence). With 0 bases clipped from V and 2 bases from J, the junction kept 10 bases outside the gene matches. Here the CDR3 reads CATSRDLASGRAFNTGELFF. For the CDR3, the DNA is TGTGCCACCAGCAGAGATCTGGCTAGCGGGAGGGCCTTTAACACCGGGGAGCTGTTTTTT.

The rearrangement joins TRBV30 to TRBJ2-3; D ambiguous. The CDR3 has 12 residues. Trimming removed 3 bases at V and 6 bases at J, with 10 bases between. CDR1 is GTSNPN, CDR2 SVGIG, per germline (reference sequence). The CDR3 loop is CAWRAPGDTQYF. The DNA of the CDR3 is TGTGCCTGGAGAGCTCCCGGGGATACGCAGTATTTT.

This clone was seen once. V and J are TRBV11-3 and TRBJ2-7; D gene uncertain. The CDR3 spans 15 residues. Trimming left V 1 base short and J 2 bases short, with 12 bases between. Germline V lookup: CDR1 SGHNT, CDR2 YENEEA. CDR3: CASSLVKSETYEQYF. CDR3 bases: TGTGCCAGCAGCTTAGTCAAGAGCGAAACCTACGAGCAGTACTTC. The whole variable domain, remainder taken from reference TRBV11-3 and TRBJ2-7, is EAGVVQSPRYKIIEKKQPVAFWCNPISGHNTLYWYLQNLGQGPELLIRYENEEAVDDSQLPKDRFSAERLKGVDSTLKIQPAELGDSAVYLCASSLVKSETYEQYFGPGTRLTVT.

The chain has TRBV29-1 and TRBJ2-3; D gene uncertain. Trimming took off 6 bases at V and 6 bases at J, with 10 bases between the two ends. This CDR3 comprises 11 residues. Germline loops: CDR1 SQVTM, CDR2 ANQGSEA. As DNA, the CDR3 is TGCAGCGTCCGACATGGCGATACGCAGTATTTT. Its protein product is CSVRHGDTQYF.

A remark on this clone: This specimen includes other DNA sequences encoding the same CDR3. The CDR3 reads CASSLTGNTEAFF. In DNA, the CDR3 is TGTGCCAGCAGCTTAACAGGGAACACTGAAGCTTTCTTT. The chain uses TRBV7-6 and TRBJ1-1; possible D gene TRBD1, 5 bases. The CDR3 totals 13 residues. Germline V gene sequence: CDR1 SGHVS, CDR2 FNYEAQ. Trimming left V 2 bases short and J 1 base short, with 5 bases between.

The chain links TRBV18 to TRBJ2-5; a weak D match, TRBD2 (7 bases). The CDR3 length is 14 residues. Germline V CDR1 and CDR2: KGHSH, LQKENI. V was trimmed by 2 bases and J by 4 bases, leaving 11 bases between them. Here the CDR3 reads CASSPGRGRETQYF. The CDR3 coding sequence is TGTGCCAGCTCACCAGGGAGGGGGAGAGAGACCCAGTACTTC. Using reference TRBV18 and TRBJ2-5 for the parts outside the CDR3, the full variable domain is NAGVMQNPRHLVRRRGQEARLRCSPMKGHSHVYWYRQLPEEGLKFMVYLQKENIIDESGMPKERFSAEFPKEGPSILRIQQVVRGDSAAYFCASSPGRGRETQYFGPGTRLLVL.

Of note for this clone: This sample also contains other DNA sequences that code for the same CDR3. The chain employs TRBV5-1 and TRBJ2-7; D is possibly TRBD2 (6 bases). The germline V gene encodes CDR1 SGHRS and CDR2 YFSETQ. V gave up 4 bases and J gave up 2 bases, with 13 bases separating them. This CDR3 comprises 14 residues. The CDR3 protein is CASSPAGTAYEQYF. CDR3 sequence (DNA): TGCGCCAGCAGCCCTGCAGGGACTGCCTACGAGCAGTACTTC.

The rearrangement uses TRBV5-4 and TRBJ1-2; 9 bases are a match to TRBD1. V lost 0 bases and J lost 4; bases outside the gene matches: 4. This CDR3 region has 15 residues. The V gene's germline CDR1 is SGHNT and CDR2 YYREEE (reference sequence). The CDR3 here is CASSLADRGGYGYTF. The CDR3 coding sequence is TGTGCCAGCAGCTTGGCGGACAGGGGAGGCTATGGCTACACCTTC.

The chain employs TRBV5-1 and TRBJ2-1, with D perhaps matching TRBD1 (6 bases). CDR1 and CDR2 (germline): SGHRS, YFSETQ. Trimming cost V 7 bases and J 5 bases, with 16 bases left between them. This CDR3 has 14 amino acids. CDR3 nucleotides: TGCGCCAGCCCTTTCAGGGGTAATAACAATGAGCAGTTCTTC. As protein: CASPFRGNNNEQFF.

This clone was observed a single time. The J gene is TRBJ2-7, the V gene TRBV10-3; 8 nucleotides align to TRBD2. In germline, CDR1 is ENHRY, CDR2 SYGVKD. Trimming took 10 bases from V and 0 from J; bases not matched to a gene: 11. This CDR3 contains 15 residues. The CDR3 coding sequence is TGTGCCACCGGGGGGGAGCGGACCAGCTCCTACGAGCAGTACTTC. This gives the protein CATGGERTSSYEQYF.